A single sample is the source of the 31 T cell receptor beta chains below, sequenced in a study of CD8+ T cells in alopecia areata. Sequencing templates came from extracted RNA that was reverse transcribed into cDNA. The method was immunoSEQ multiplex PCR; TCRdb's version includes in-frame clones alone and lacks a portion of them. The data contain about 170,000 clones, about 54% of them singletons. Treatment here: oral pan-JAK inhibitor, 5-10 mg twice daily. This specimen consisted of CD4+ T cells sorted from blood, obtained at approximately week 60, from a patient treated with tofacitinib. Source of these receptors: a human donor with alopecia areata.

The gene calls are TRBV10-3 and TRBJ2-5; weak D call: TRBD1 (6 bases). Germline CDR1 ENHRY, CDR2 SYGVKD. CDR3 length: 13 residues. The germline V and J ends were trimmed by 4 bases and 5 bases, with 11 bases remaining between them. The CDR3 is CAISVTGLETQYF. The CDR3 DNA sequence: TGTGCCATCAGTGTGACAGGTCTGGAGACCCAGTACTTC.

As DNA, the CDR3 is TGTGCCAGCAGTCCTAGAGGTTCAACTAATGAAAAACTGTTTTTT. Translating it yields CASSPRGSTNEKLFF. The rearrangement links TRBV6-1 to TRBJ1-4; no firm D call. The CDR3 has 15 residues. V was cut by 5 bases and J by 0 bases, with 10 bases left in between. In germline, CDR1 is MNHNS, CDR2 SASEGT.

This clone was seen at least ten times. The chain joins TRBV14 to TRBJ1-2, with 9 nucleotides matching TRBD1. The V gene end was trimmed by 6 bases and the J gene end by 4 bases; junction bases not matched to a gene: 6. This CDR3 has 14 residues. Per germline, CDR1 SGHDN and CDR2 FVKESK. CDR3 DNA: TGTGCCAGCAGTGCCGGGACAGGGCCCTATGGCTACACCTTC. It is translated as CASSAGTGPYGYTF.

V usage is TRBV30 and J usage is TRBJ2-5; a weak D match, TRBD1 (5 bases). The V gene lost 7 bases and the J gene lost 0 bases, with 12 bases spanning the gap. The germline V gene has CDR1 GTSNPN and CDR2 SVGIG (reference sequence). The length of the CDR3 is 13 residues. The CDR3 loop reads CASSGADQETQYF. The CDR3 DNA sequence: TGTGCCTCCTCTGGGGCAGACCAAGAGACCCAGTACTTC.

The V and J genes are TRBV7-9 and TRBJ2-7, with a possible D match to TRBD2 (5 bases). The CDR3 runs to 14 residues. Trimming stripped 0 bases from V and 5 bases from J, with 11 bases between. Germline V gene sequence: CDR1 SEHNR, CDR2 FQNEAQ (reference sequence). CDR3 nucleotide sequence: TGTGCCAGCAGCTTAGCGGAAGCGGCCCACGAGCAGTACTTC. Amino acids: CASSLAEAAHEQYF. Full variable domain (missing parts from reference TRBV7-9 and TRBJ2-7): DTGVSQNPRHKITKRGQNVTFRCDPISEHNRLYWYRQTLGQGPEFLTYFQNEAQLEKSRLLSDRFSAERPKGSFSTLEIQRTEQGDSAMYLCASSLAEAAHEQYFGPGTRLTVT.

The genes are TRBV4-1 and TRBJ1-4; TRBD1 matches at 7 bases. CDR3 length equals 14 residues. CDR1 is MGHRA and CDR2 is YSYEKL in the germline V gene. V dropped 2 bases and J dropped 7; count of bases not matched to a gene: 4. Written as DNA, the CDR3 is TGCGCCAGCAGCCAACCGGGACAGCGTGAAAAACTGTTTTTT. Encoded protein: CASSQPGQREKLFF.

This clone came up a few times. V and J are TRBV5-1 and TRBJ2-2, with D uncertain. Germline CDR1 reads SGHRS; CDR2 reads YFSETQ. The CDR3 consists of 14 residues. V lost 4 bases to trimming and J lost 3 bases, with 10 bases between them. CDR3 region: CASSAYRDTGELFF. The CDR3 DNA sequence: TGCGCCAGCAGCGCCTACAGAGACACCGGGGAGCTGTTTTTT. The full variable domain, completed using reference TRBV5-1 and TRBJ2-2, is KAGVTQTPRYLIKTRGQQVTLSCSPISGHRSVSWYQQTPGQGLQFLFEYFSETQRNKGNFPGRFSGRQFSNSRSEMNVSTLELGDSALYLCASSAYRDTGELFFGEGSRLTVL.

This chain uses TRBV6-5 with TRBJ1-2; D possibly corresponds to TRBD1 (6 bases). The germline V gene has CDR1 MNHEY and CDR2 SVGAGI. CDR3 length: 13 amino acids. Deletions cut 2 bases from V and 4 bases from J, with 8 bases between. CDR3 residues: CASSYDRSYGYTF. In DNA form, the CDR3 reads TGTGCCAGCAGTTACGACAGGAGCTATGGCTACACCTTC.

CDR3 sequence: CASSGLFWTGVAEAFF. In DNA, the CDR3 is TGTGCCAGCAGTGGGCTTTTTTGGACAGGGGTGGCTGAAGCTTTCTTT. The chain links TRBV25-1 to TRBJ1-1; 9 nucleotides match TRBD1. CDR1 is MGHDK, CDR2 SYGVNS, per germline. Trimming at V came to 4 bases and at J to 6 bases, leaving 12 bases not matched to a gene. The CDR3 is made up of 16 amino acids.

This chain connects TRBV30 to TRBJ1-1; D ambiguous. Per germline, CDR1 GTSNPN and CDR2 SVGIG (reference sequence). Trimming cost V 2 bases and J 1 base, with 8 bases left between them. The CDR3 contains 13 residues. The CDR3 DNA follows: TGTGCCTGGAGTCTACAGTGGAACACTGAAGCTTTCTTT. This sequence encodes CAWSLQWNTEAFF.

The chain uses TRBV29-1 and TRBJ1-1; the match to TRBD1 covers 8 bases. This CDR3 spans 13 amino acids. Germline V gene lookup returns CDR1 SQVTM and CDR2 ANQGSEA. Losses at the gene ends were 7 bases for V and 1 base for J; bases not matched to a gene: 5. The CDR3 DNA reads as TGCAGCGGAGGACAGGGCGGGAACACTGAAGCTTTCTTT. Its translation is CSGGQGGNTEAFF.

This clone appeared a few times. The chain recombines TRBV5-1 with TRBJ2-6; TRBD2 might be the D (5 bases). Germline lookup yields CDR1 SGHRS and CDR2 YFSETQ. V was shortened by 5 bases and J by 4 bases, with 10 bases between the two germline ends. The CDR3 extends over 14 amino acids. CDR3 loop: CASSASGGANVLTF. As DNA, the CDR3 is TGCGCCAGCAGTGCCTCGGGAGGGGCCAACGTCCTGACTTTC. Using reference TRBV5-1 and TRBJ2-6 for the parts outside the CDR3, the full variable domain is KAGVTQTPRYLIKTRGQQVTLSCSPISGHRSVSWYQQTPGQGLQFLFEYFSETQRNKGNFPGRFSGRQFSNSRSEMNVSTLELGDSALYLCASSASGGANVLTFGAGSRLTVL.

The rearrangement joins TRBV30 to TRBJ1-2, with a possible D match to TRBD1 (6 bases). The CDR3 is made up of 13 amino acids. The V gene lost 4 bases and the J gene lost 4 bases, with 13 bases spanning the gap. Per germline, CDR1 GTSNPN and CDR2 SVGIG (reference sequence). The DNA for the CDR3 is TGTGCCTGGACCCTAGGGGGGTTCTATGGCTACACCTTC. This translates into CAWTLGGFYGYTF.

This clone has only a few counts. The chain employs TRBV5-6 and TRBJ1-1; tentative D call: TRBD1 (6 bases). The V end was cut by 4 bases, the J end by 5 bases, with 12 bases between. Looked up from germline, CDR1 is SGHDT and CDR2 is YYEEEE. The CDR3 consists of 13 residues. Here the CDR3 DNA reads TGTGCCAGCAGCCTACTACAGGGAACTGAAGCTTTCTTT. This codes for CASSLLQGTEAFF.

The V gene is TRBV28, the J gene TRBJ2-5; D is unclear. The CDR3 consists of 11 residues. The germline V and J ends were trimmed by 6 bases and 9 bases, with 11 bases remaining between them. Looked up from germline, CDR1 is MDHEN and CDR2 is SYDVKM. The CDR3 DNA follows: TGTGCCAGCAGCTCCCGTGAGGCCCAGTACTTC. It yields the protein CASSSREAQYF.

CDR3 nucleotide sequence: TGCGCCAGCAGCCAGAATTTCGCGCAGGCCAATCAGCCCCAGCATTTT. Translated, it gives CASSQNFAQANQPQHF. The genes are TRBV4-1 and TRBJ1-5; no firm D call. V dropped 3 bases and J dropped 3 bases, with 15 bases sitting between them. The CDR3 length is 16 residues. Germline lookup yields CDR1 MGHRA and CDR2 YSYEKL.

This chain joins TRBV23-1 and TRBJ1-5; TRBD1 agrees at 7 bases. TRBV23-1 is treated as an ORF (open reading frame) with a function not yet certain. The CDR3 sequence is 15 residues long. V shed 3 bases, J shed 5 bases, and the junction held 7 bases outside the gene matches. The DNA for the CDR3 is TGCGCCAGCAGTCACCCGGACAGGAAACATCAGCCCCAGCATTTT. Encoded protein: CASSHPDRKHQPQHF.

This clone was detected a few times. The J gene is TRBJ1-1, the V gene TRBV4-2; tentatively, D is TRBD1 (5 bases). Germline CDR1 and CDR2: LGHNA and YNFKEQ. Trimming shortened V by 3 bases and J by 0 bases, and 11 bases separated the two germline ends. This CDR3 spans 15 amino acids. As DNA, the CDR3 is TGTGCCAGCAGCCATAATGAGGGGATGAACACTGAAGCTTTCTTT. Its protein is CASSHNEGMNTEAFF.

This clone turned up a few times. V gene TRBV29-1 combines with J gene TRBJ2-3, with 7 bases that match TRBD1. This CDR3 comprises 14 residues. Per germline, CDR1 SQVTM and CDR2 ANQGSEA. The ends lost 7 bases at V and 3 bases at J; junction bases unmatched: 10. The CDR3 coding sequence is TGCAGCGGAAGACAGGGCTTTGGGACAGATACGCAGTATTTT. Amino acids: CSGRQGFGTDTQYF.

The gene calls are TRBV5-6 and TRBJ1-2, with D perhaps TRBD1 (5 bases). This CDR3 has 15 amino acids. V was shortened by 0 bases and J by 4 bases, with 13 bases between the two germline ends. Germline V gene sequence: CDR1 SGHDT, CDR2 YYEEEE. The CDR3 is CASSLVAAQGYGYTF. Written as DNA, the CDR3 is TGTGCCAGCAGCTTGGTGGCTGCCCAGGGCTATGGCTACACCTTC.

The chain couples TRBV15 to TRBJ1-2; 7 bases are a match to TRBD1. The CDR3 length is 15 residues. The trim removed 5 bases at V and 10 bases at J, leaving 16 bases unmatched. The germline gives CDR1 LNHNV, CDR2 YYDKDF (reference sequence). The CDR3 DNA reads TGTGCCACCAGCGTCCCTTACAGGGGACGGAACTTCTACACCTTC. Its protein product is CATSVPYRGRNFYTF.

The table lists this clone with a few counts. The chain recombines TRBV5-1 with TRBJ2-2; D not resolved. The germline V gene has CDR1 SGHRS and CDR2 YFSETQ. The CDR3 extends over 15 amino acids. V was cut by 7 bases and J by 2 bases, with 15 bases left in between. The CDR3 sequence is CASEAFGRNTGELFF. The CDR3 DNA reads TGCGCCAGCGAGGCGTTTGGACGAAACACCGGGGAGCTGTTTTTT.

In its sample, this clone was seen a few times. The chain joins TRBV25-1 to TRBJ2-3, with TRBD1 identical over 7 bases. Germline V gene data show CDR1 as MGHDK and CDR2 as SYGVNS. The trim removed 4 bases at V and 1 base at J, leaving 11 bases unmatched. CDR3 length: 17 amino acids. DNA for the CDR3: TGTGCCAGCAGTGGAGCCTTCCGGACAGGCCGCACAGATACGCAGTATTTT. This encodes CASSGAFRTGRTDTQYF.

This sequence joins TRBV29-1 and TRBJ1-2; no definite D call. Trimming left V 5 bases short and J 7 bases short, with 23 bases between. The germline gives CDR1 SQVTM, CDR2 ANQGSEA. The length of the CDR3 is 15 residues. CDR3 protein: CSVFPGDTGVAGYTF. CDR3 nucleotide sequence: TGCAGCGTTTTTCCGGGAGACACCGGGGTGGCTGGCTACACCTTC.

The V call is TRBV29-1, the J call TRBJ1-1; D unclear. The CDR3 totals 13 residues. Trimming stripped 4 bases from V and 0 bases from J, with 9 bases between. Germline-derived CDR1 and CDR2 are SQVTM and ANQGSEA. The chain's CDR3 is CSVGQLLNTEAFF. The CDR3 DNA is TGCAGCGTTGGACAACTATTGAACACTGAAGCTTTCTTT.

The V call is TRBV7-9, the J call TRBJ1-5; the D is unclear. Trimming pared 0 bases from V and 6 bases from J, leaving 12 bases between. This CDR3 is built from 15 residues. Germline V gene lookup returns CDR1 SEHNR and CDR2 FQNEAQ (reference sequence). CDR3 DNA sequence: TGTGCCAGCAGCTTAGCGGGCGGGGAATCTCAGCCCCAGCATTTT. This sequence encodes CASSLAGGESQPQHF.

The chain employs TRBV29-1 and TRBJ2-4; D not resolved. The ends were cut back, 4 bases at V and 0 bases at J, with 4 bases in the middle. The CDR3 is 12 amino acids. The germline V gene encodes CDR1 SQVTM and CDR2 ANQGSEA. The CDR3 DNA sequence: TGCAGCGTTGGACGAGCCAAAAACATTCAGTACTTC. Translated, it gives CSVGRAKNIQYF.

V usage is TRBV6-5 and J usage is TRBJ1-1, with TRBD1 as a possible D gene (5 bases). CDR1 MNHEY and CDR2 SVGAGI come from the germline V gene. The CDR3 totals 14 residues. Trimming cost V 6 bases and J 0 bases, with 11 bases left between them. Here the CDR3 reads CASSRDVMNTEAFF. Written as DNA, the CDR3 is TGTGCCAGCAGCAGGGACGTGATGAACACTGAAGCTTTCTTT.

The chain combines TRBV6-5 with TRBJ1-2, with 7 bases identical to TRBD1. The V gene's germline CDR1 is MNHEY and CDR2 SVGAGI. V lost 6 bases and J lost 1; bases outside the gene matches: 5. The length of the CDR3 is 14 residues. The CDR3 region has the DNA TGTGCCAGCAGCCGGGACAGCTTTAACTATGGCTACACCTTC. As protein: CASSRDSFNYGYTF.

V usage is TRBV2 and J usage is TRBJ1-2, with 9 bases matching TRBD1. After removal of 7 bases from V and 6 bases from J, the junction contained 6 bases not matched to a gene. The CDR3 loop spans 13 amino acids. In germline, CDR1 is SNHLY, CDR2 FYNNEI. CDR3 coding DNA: TGTGCCAGCACCGGACAGGGGATCCATGGCTACACCTTC. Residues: CASTGQGIHGYTF. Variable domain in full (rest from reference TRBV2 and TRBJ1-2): EPEVTQTPSHQVTQMGQEVILRCVPISNHLYFYWYRQILGQKVEFLVSFYNNEISEKSEIFDDQFSVERPDGSNFTLKIRSTKLEDSAMYFCASTGQGIHGYTFGSGTRLTVV.

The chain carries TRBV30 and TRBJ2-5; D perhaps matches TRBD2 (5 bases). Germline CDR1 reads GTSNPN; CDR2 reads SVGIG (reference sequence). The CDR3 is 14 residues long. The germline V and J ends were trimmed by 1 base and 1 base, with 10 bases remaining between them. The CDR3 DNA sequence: TGTGCCTGGAGTGAGCGGATCCTCCAAGAGACCCAGTACTTC. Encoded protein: CAWSERILQETQYF.